Each of the 18 T cell receptor beta chains below was sequenced from the same sample in a study of shared clonotypes between healthy human individuals. Sequencing was performed with immunoSEQ multiplex PCR; in TCRdb, only in-frame clones are kept and a portion is missing. The sample holds more than 2 million clones, approximately 94% seen once. The sample comprised naive CD4+ T cells sorted from blood. The subset is: CD45RA+ positively selected. The receptor source for this set is a man aged 18 to 29 in good health.

The V and J genes are TRBV19 and TRBJ1-5; D is perhaps TRBD1 (6 bases). Trimming took 4 bases from V and 11 from J, leaving 18 bases between them. There are 14 residues in the CDR3. Germline assignment: CDR1 LNHDA and CDR2 SQIVND (reference sequence). CDR3 sequence reads: CASSRGGAITAQHF. The CDR3 DNA follows: TGTGCCAGTAGTAGAGGGGGGGCTATAACAGCCCAGCATTTT.

The chain has TRBV7-9 and TRBJ1-1, with unresolved D. CDR1 is SEHNR, CDR2 FQNEAQ, per germline (reference sequence). This CDR3 is built from 15 residues. Trimming removed 3 bases at V and 1 base at J, with 12 bases between. The CDR3 protein is CASSFASLWNTEAFF. CDR3 bases: TGTGCCAGCAGCTTTGCGTCATTGTGGAACACTGAAGCTTTCTTT. Full variable domain (outside the CDR3, taken from reference TRBV7-9 and TRBJ1-1): DTGVSQNPRHKITKRGQNVTFRCDPISEHNRLYWYRQTLGQGPEFLTYFQNEAQLEKSRLLSDRFSAERPKGSFSTLEIQRTEQGDSAMYLCASSFASLWNTEAFFGQGTRLTVV.

The V call is TRBV23-1, the J call TRBJ2-7; D might be TRBD1 (6 bases). TRBV23-1 is an ORF, with its function uncertain. The length of the CDR3 is 15 residues. The V end was cut by 4 bases, the J end by 2 bases, with 15 bases between. In DNA, the CDR3 is TGCGCCAGCAGTCGACAAAGACAGGAGACCTACGAGCAGTACTTC. Amino acids: CASSRQRQETYEQYF.

This clone was counted a single time. Other DNA sequences from this sample encode an identical CDR3 as well. The rearrangement joins TRBV6-5 to TRBJ1-1; TRBD1 is a possible D gene (5 bases). Trimming took off 8 bases at V and 4 bases at J, with 8 bases between the two ends. This CDR3 region has 11 residues. Germline V gene lookup returns CDR1 MNHEY and CDR2 SVGAGI. CDR3 residues: CASLGGTEAFF. CDR3 sequence (DNA): TGTGCCAGCCTGGGGGGCACTGAAGCTTTCTTT.

The chain is built from TRBV21-1 and TRBJ2-7; the table's D gene call, TRBD2, was not cross checked with the DNA. TRBV21-1 is a documented pseudogene. This CDR3 has 13 residues. CDR3 coding DNA: TGTGCCAGCAGCAATTTCCCCCTCTACGAGCAGTACTTC. Amino acid sequence: CASSNFPLYEQYF.

V and J are TRBV15 and TRBJ1-4, with 9 nucleotides matching TRBD1. CDR1 is LNHNV, CDR2 YYDKDF, per germline (reference sequence). The CDR3 is 17 amino acids. V trimming: 4 bases; J trimming: 0 bases; junction bases outside the gene matches: 6. The CDR3 spells CATSTKTGGATNEKLFF. The CDR3 DNA follows: TGTGCCACCAGCACCAAGACAGGGGGGGCAACTAATGAAAAACTGTTTTTT.

This clone was seen just once. The chain couples TRBV9 to TRBJ2-7; TRBD2 aligns across 8 bases. The J segment lost 6 bases and the V segment lost 0 bases, leaving 20 bases of the junction unmatched. Per the germline V gene, CDR1 is SGDLS and CDR2 is YYNGEE. The CDR3 contains 19 residues. CDR3 region: CASSVATSVWCCFYCEQYF. CDR3 in DNA: TGTGCCAGCAGCGTAGCGACTAGCGTTTGGTGCTGTTTTTATTGCGAGCAGTACTTC.

The sample holds a few counts of this clone. V is TRBV6-1 and J is TRBJ1-2; perhaps TRBD1 as D (5 bases). Germline CDR1 MNHNS, CDR2 SASEGT. Trimming left V 11 bases short and J 8 bases short, with 24 bases between. The CDR3 covers 14 residues. The CDR3 DNA reads TGTGCCGGGGGGAATTCGGAGGGAATCGGCGGCTACACCTTC. Translating it yields CAGGNSEGIGGYTF.

Turning to this clone: Other DNA sequences in this specimen translate into the identical CDR3. The rearrangement joins TRBV10-2 to TRBJ2-7; possible D gene TRBD2, 5 bases. Trimming shortened V by 6 bases and J by 2 bases, and 17 bases separated the two germline ends. This CDR3 is 15 amino acids long. Germline CDR1 is WSHSY and CDR2 is SAAADI. The CDR3 protein is CASRSEAVSTYEQYF. CDR3 sequence (DNA): TGCGCCAGCAGATCGGAAGCGGTCAGCACCTACGAGCAGTACTTC.

This clone was found once. The CDR3 sequence: CASSGASGGTGELFF. For the CDR3, the DNA is TGTGCCAGCAGTGGGGCTAGCGGGGGGACCGGGGAGCTGTTTTTT. The chain is built from TRBV2 and TRBJ2-2; 11 bases agree with TRBD2. V dropped 4 bases and J dropped 5; count of bases not matched to a gene: 3. Germline V gene data show CDR1 as SNHLY and CDR2 as FYNNEI. This CDR3 has 15 amino acids. The full variable domain, rest sourced from reference TRBV2 and TRBJ2-2, is EPEVTQTPSHQVTQMGQEVILRCVPISNHLYFYWYRQILGQKVEFLVSFYNNEISEKSEIFDDQFSVERPDGSNFTLKIRSTKLEDSAMYFCASSGASGGTGELFFGEGSRLTVL.

The chain is built from TRBV19 and TRBJ1-1; 8 bases agree with TRBD1. Germline lookup yields CDR1 LNHDA and CDR2 SQIVND (reference sequence). This CDR3 spans 14 amino acids. V was clipped by 6 bases and J by 5 bases; unmatched bases: 8. CDR3 loop: CASRRTGMETEAFF. CDR3 bases: TGTGCCAGTAGGCGGACAGGGATGGAGACTGAAGCTTTCTTT.

The genes are TRBV5-1 and TRBJ2-1; a possible D gene is TRBD2 (5 bases). CDR3 length: 15 amino acids. Germline CDR1 SGHRS, CDR2 YFSETQ. Trimming took 0 bases from V and 5 from J, leaving 12 bases between them. CDR3 bases: TGCGCCAGCAGCTTGGACACCGGGAAAAACAATGAGCAGTTCTTC. It is translated as CASSLDTGKNNEQFF.

The rearrangement joins TRBV30 to TRBJ1-2, with 9 bases identical to TRBD1. V dropped 0 bases and J dropped 4; count of bases not matched to a gene: 6. CDR1 GTSNPN and CDR2 SVGIG come from the germline V gene (reference sequence). The CDR3 consists of 15 residues. Here the CDR3 DNA reads TGTGCCTGGAGTGTACAGGGACAGGGTTCCTATGGCTACACCTTC. The encoded protein is CAWSVQGQGSYGYTF.

The V and J genes are TRBV28 and TRBJ1-2; D unresolved. Germline V gene data show CDR1 as MDHEN and CDR2 as SYDVKM. The CDR3 spans 12 residues. V was pared by 10 bases and J by 2 bases, with 11 bases between. The CDR3 protein is CAIPGFNYGYTF. The CDR3 DNA reads TGTGCCATTCCGGGGTTCAACTATGGCTACACCTTC.

This sequence joins TRBV2 and TRBJ1-6, with D tentatively TRBD1 (6 bases). V shed 5 bases and J shed 1 base, with 9 bases lying between them. This CDR3 comprises 15 residues. Germline values: CDR1 SNHLY, CDR2 FYNNEI. Here the CDR3 DNA reads TGTGCCAGCAGTAAACAGGGTTCCTATAATTCACCCCTCCACTTT. This sequence encodes CASSKQGSYNSPLHF.

This chain uses TRBV5-4 with TRBJ2-1; 11 nucleotides align to TRBD2. CDR1 is SGHNT and CDR2 is YYREEE in the germline V gene (reference sequence). V lost 5 bases and J lost 4; bases outside the gene matches: 5. The CDR3 extends over 15 amino acids. The DNA of the CDR3 is TGTGCCAGCAGAGAAGGGACTAGCGGATACAATGAGCAGTTCTTC. Translating it yields CASREGTSGYNEQFF.

The J gene is TRBJ2-4, the V gene TRBV4-1, with a possible D match to TRBD1 (5 bases). Germline V gene sequence: CDR1 MGHRA, CDR2 YSYEKL. This CDR3 spans 15 amino acids. The germline V and J ends were trimmed by 2 bases and 5 bases, with 13 bases remaining between them. The CDR3: CASSQLSLGENIQYF. Here the CDR3 DNA reads TGCGCCAGCAGCCAATTAAGCCTAGGGGAAAACATTCAGTACTTC.

This chain uses TRBV6-4 with TRBJ1-1; 7 bases align to TRBD1. J was trimmed by 6 bases and V by 2 bases; bases with no gene match: 9. The CDR3 consists of 15 residues. Germline CDR1 and CDR2: MRHNA and SNTAGT. The CDR3 DNA follows: TGTGCCAGCAGTGACCCCTCAGGGGGGAAGCCTGAAGCTTTCTTT. Translation: CASSDPSGGKPEAFF.